The sequence of this T cell receptor beta chain was determined in a study of early T cells in non-severe SARS-CoV-2 infection. Whole-study findings and limits: CD4 and private specificities were missed by VDJdb matching, which favored anti-spike CD8 responses.

This clonotype was observed a few times. Its antigen remains unknown. This CDR3 is 14 amino acids long. Germline V lookup: CDR1 KGHSH, CDR2 LQKENI. With 3 bases removed from V and 8 bases from J, the gap between germline ends came to 16 bases. Unique molecular identifiers (one per individual cDNA molecule) were attached. MiXCR, applied by TCRdb to the 5' RACE reads, yields one record per CDR3 protein. The repertoire holds approximately 71,000 distinct CDR3 sequences, with 10% to 15% as singletons. V usage is TRBV18 and J usage is TRBJ1-2; no firm D call. The receptor was isolated from an adult who was a healthcare worker with PCR-confirmed SARS-CoV-2 infection or an uninfected control (not recorded which). The sequenced sample consisted of whole blood. CDR3 sequence: CASSPAPPVGGYTF. In DNA form, the CDR3 reads TGTGCCAGCTCACCGGCTCCACCGGTCGGGGGCTACACCTTC.